This is a list of T cell receptor beta chains from one sample in a study of beta chain features in type 1 diabetes. Assay: immunoSEQ multiplex PCR; the TCRdb copy retains only in-frame clones and omits some. Here the sample spans 350,000 to 450,000 clones, over 13% being singletons. Sequencing used naive CD4+ T cells from blood. The receptor source for this set is a woman between 18 and 29 years old in good health. CDR3s include the opening cysteine and the closing phenylalanine or tryptophan. The D gene is left open where the match is weak. Part of the rows lack a size; the others show once, few, many or a class for expanded clones.

abundance | d_gene | j_gene | v_gene | CDR3nt | CDR3aa
few | TRBD2 | TRBJ2-7 | TRBV7-8 | TGTGCCAGCAGCTTAGTCGGGACTAGCGGGAGACCCCACGAGCAGTACTTC | CASSLVGTSGRPHEQYF
few | TRBD2 | TRBJ2-6 | TRBV4-1 | TGCGCCAGCAGCCATGGACTAGCGGGAGGGTCTGGGGCCAACGTCCTGACTTTC | CASSHGLAGGSGANVLTF
. | TRBD2 | TRBJ2-7 | TRBV19 | TGTGCCAGTAGGGGGACTAGCCCGAGGGAGCAGTACTTC | CASRGTSPREQYF
. | . | TRBJ2-5 | TRBV6-5 | TGTGCCAGCAGTCCCGCGGGTTTAGAGGAGACCCAGTACTTC | CASSPAGLEETQYF
few | . | TRBJ2-4 | TRBV28 | TGTGCCAGCAGGCACAGATTAGCCAAAAACATTCAGTACTTC | CASRHRLAKNIQYF
. | TRBD1 | TRBJ2-5 | TRBV5-4 | TGTGCCAGCAGCGTTGGGGGACAGGGGACCGAGACCCAGTACTTC | CASSVGGQGTETQYF
few | . | TRBJ2-7 | TRBV29-1 | TGCAGCGTTGAAGATTCTCCTAGCTCCTACGAGCAGTACTTC | CSVEDSPSSYEQYF
. | TRBD2 | TRBJ2-7 | TRBV28 | TGTGCCAGCATCGCGGCGGGGGGCTCCAACGAGCAGTACTTC | CASIAAGGSNEQYF
few | TRBD2 | TRBJ2-2 | TRBV4-2 | TGTGCCAGCAGCCAAGGACTAGCGGGAATCACCGGGGAGCTGTTTTTT | CASSQGLAGITGELFF
. | . | TRBJ1-2 | TRBV28 | TGTGCCAGCAGTTCAGGGGCCGGAGCTAACTATGGCTACACCTTC | CASSSGAGANYGYTF
. | . | TRBJ2-5 | TRBV19 | TGTGCCAGTAGTATTTTCAGCCAAGAGACCCAGTACTTC | CASSIFSQETQYF
. | . | TRBJ2-6 | TRBV30 | TGTGCCTGGAGTGTAAAGGGGGCTGGGGCCAACGTCCTGACTTTC | CAWSVKGAGANVLTF
. | . | TRBJ2-5 | TRBV7-9 | TGTGCCAGCAGCCTCCCTCAGGGGCGCGAAGAGACCCAGTACTTC | CASSLPQGREETQYF
few | . | TRBJ2-1 | TRBV5-1 | TGCGCCAGCAGTTATTCCAATGAGCAGTTCTTC | CASSYSNEQFF
. | TRBD1 | TRBJ1-2 | TRBV6-5 | TGTGCCAGCAGTTACGAGACAGGGGCTCGTGGCTACACCTTC | CASSYETGARGYTF
. | . | TRBJ2-1 | TRBV2 | TGTGCCAGCAGGTACGCGAGTACTAGGAATGAGCAGTTCTTC | CASRYASTRNEQFF
few | TRBD1 | TRBJ2-5 | TRBV18 | TGTGCCAGCTCACCGTCGACAGGGAAGGTAGATACCCCTTTCCAAGAGACCCAGTACTTC | CASSPSTGKVDTPFQETQYF
. | . | TRBJ2-7 | TRBV20-1 | TGCAGTGCGAATGGAGGCGAGCAGTACTTC | CSANGGEQYF
few | TRBD2 | TRBJ2-1 | TRBV30 | TGTGCCTGGACCCGACTAGCGGGAGTAGGCAATGAGCAGTTCTTC | CAWTRLAGVGNEQFF
few | TRBD1 | TRBJ2-7 | TRBV29-1 | TGCAGCGGTGGGACAGCCGACTACGAGCAGTACTTC | CSGGTADYEQYF
. | . | TRBJ1-1 | TRBV28 | TGTGCCAGCAGTTTACCGACAGGCCGGAGAGCTTTCTTT | CASSLPTGRRAFF
. | . | TRBJ2-7 | TRBV7-2 | TGTGCCAGCAGCTTAGCCGTCGGGAAGTACGAGCAGTACTTC | CASSLAVGKYEQYF
few | TRBD1 | TRBJ1-1 | TRBV5-1 | TGCGCCAGCAGCTCCGACAGGGTCTCTGAAGCTTTCTTT | CASSSDRVSEAFF
few | TRBD2 | TRBJ2-7 | TRBV18 | TGTGCCAGCTCACCACCGGCTAGCGGCTCCTACGAGCAGTACTTC | CASSPPASGSYEQYF
few | . | TRBJ2-7 | TRBV29-1 | TGCAGCGTTGCGGAGGGCGAGCAGTACTTC | CSVAEGEQYF
few | . | TRBJ1-1 | TRBV7-2 | TGTGCCAGCAGCTTTCGGGGGTCTGAAGCTTTCTTT | CASSFRGSEAFF
. | . | TRBJ2-2 | TRBV28 | TGTGCCAGCAGTCCCGCAGGATACCAAGCCGGGGAGCTGTTTTTT | CASSPAGYQAGELFF
few | TRBD2 | TRBJ2-1 | TRBV9 | TGTGCCAGCAGCGTGGGTGGACTAGCGGGAAGGGGGAATGAGCAGTTCTTC | CASSVGGLAGRGNEQFF
. | . | TRBJ2-1 | TRBV15 | TGTGCCACCAGCCAGGACAGCAACAGACTCTACAATGAGCAGTTCTTC | CATSQDSNRLYNEQFF
. | TRBD2 | TRBJ2-4 | TRBV30 | TGTGCCTGGGGCTCCCGCAGGACTAGCATATACATTCAGTACTTC | CAWGSRRTSIYIQYF
. | . | TRBJ2-2 | TRBV9 | TGTGCCAGCAGCGGGAGAAACACCGGGGAGCTGTTTTTT | CASSGRNTGELFF
few | TRBD1 | TRBJ1-1 | TRBV5-1 | TGCGCCAGCAGCACTAGGGACAGGGGGAAGGACACTGAAGCTTTCTTT | CASSTRDRGKDTEAFF
. | . | TRBJ2-5 | TRBV9 | TGTGCCAGCAGCGTAGGTGGAGCACCGGAGACCCAGTACTTC | CASSVGGAPETQYF
. | TRBD2 | TRBJ2-1 | TRBV14 | TGTGCCAGCAGCCCATTGCTAGGGAGGGCGGAAACCTACAATGAGCAGTTCTTC | CASSPLLGRAETYNEQFF
. | TRBD2 | TRBJ2-1 | TRBV5-4 | TGTGCCAGCATTGGCCGGGAGGGTGGCAATGAGCAGTTCTTC | CASIGREGGNEQFF
. | TRBD2 | TRBJ2-5 | TRBV6-1 | TGTGCCAGCAGTGAACCGGCGGGAGGATGGGAGACCCAGTACTTC | CASSEPAGGWETQYF
. | . | TRBJ1-1 | TRBV7-9 | TGTGCCAGCAGCACCTATACGAACACTGAAGCTTTCTTT | CASSTYTNTEAFF
. | . | TRBJ1-2 | TRBV28 | TGTGCCAGCAGTCCCGGTGGGGGGGGCAGCTATGGCTACACCTTC | CASSPGGGGSYGYTF
few | TRBD1 | TRBJ1-5 | TRBV28 | TGTGCCAGCAAATTTCCAGGGGGAGAGAAGCCCCAGCATTTT | CASKFPGGEKPQHF
. | . | TRBJ2-7 | TRBV30 | TGTGCCTGGACGTCGACAGACTACGAGCAGTACTTC | CAWTSTDYEQYF
few | TRBD1 | TRBJ2-1 | TRBV4-3 | TGCGCCAGCAGCTACATTGGGGACAGGGACAATGAGCAGTTCTTC | CASSYIGDRDNEQFF
. | . | TRBJ2-1 | TRBV5-6 | TGTGCCAGCAGCACTTATTACAATGAGCAGTTCTTC | CASSTYYNEQFF
few | . | TRBJ1-5 | TRBV7-9 | TGTGCCAGCAGCTTAGCAGGAGGGGTCATAGGGCCCCAGCATTTT | CASSLAGGVIGPQHF
few | TRBD1 | TRBJ1-2 | TRBV9 | TGTGCCAGCAGCGTCGGGGTCGACAGGGTGATTTCTGGCTACACCTTC | CASSVGVDRVISGYTF
few | . | TRBJ1-1 | TRBV29-1 | TGCAGCGTTGAGGAGACAGGTGCCCTCACTGAAGCTTTCTTT | CSVEETGALTEAFF
few | . | TRBJ2-6 | TRBV28 | TGTGCCAGCAGTTTGGGAACAGGTGGGGCCAACGTCCTGACTTTC | CASSLGTGGANVLTF
few | TRBD2 | TRBJ2-2 | TRBV7-9 | TGTGCCAGCAGCTTAGGATCCAGCGGGAGTTCGAGGAACACCGGGGAGCTGTTTTTT | CASSLGSSGSSRNTGELFF
few | . | TRBJ2-7 | TRBV20-1 | TGCAGTGCCCCGGACTCGTACGAGCAGTACTTC | CSAPDSYEQYF
. | TRBD1 | TRBJ2-2 | TRBV29-1 | TGCAGCGTCGGGACAGCCGGGGAGCTGTTTTTT | CSVGTAGELFF
few | TRBD1 | TRBJ1-1 | TRBV5-1 | TGCGCCAGCAGCTTTACAGGGGAAACTGAAGCTTTCTTT | CASSFTGETEAFF
few | TRBD1 | TRBJ2-7 | TRBV6-5 | TGTGCCAGCAGTTACCATCCGGGACAGCCCTACGAGCAGTACTTC | CASSYHPGQPYEQYF
few | TRBD2 | TRBJ2-5 | TRBV4-1 | TGCGCCAGCCAGAACTTAGCGGGAGATGAGACCCAGTACTTC | CASQNLAGDETQYF
. | . | TRBJ1-5 | TRBV6-1 | TGTGCCAGCAGTAAGCGCACTAGCAATCAGCCCCAGCATTTT | CASSKRTSNQPQHF
few | TRBD2 | TRBJ2-7 | TRBV29-1 | TGCAGCGTTGGACTAGCGGCAAGCTCCTACGAGCAGTACTTC | CSVGLAASSYEQYF